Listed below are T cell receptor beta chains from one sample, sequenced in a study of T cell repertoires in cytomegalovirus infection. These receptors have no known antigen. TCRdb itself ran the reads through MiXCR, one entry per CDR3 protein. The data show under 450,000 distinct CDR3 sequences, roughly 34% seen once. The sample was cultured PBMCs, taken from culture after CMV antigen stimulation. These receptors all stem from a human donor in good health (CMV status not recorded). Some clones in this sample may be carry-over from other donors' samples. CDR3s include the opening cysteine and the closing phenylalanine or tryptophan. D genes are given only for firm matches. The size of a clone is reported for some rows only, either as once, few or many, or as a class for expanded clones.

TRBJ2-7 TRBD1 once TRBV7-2 CASSRGQEYEQYF TGTGCCAGCAGCAGGGGACAGGAGTACGAGCAGTACTTC
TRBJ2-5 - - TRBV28 CAICSGQQETQYF TGTGCCATCTGTTCAGGACAACAAGAGACCCAGTACTTC
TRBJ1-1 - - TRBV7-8 CASSLPQAMNTEAFF TGTGCCAGCAGCTTACCTCAGGCAATGAACACTGAAGCTTTCTTT
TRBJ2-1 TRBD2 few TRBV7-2 CASSLVGPSGRAELPNEQFF TGTGCCAGCAGCTTAGTCGGTCCTAGCGGGAGGGCCGAGCTTCCTAATGAGCAGTTCTTC
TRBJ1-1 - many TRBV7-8 CASSARGANTEAFF TGTGCCAGCAGCGCGCGTGGGGCGAACACTGAAGCTTTCTTT
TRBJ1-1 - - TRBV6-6 CASSYSIGGHPEAFF TGTGCCAGCAGTTACTCGATCGGGGGACACCCCGAAGCTTTCTTT
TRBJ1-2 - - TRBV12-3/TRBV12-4 CASMSGQGSGYTF TGTGCCAGCATGTCTGGCCAGGGTAGTGGCTACACCTTC
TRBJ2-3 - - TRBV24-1 CATTSGEGTYSTDTQYF TGTGCCACCACTTCAGGGGAGGGGACTTATAGCACAGATACGCAGTATTTT
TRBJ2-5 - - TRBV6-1 CASSRDFQETQYF TGTGCCAGCAGTCGGGACTTTCAAGAGACCCAGTACTTC
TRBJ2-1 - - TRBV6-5 CASSSLTGLSSYNEQFF TGTGCCAGCAGCTCTCTAACGGGACTCAGCTCCTACAATGAGCAGTTCTTC
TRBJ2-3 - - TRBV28 CASEESTDTQYF TGTGCCAGCGAGGAATCCACAGATACGCAGTATTTT
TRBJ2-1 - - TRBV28 CASSRLGQEFF TGTGCCAGCAGTCGTCTGGGGCAGGAGTTCTTC
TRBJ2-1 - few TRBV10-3 CAISDPTLVGPSNEQFF TGTGCCATCAGTGATCCGACCCTAGTGGGGCCCTCCAATGAGCAGTTCTTC
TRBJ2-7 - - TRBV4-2 CASSPPGISYEQYF TGTGCCAGCAGCCCCCCCGGGATCTCCTACGAGCAGTACTTC
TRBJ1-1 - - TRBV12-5 CASGQRGLEAFF TGTGCTAGTGGTCAGCGTGGGCTTGAAGCTTTCTTT
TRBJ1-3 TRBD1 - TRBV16 CASSQLTGAGNTIYF TGTGCCAGCAGCCAACTGACAGGGGCTGGAAACACCATATATTTT
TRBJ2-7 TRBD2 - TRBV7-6 CASSLALDGAGAYEQYF TGTGCCAGCAGCTTGGCCTTGGATGGAGCGGGAGCCTACGAGCAGTACTTC
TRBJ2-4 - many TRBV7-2 CASSLPNLDDLAKNIQYF TGTGCCAGCAGCTTACCTAATCTGGATGATCTAGCCAAAAACATTCAGTACTTC
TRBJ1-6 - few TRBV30 CAWSVRRESPLHF TGTGCCTGGAGTGTACGAAGAGAATCACCCCTCCACTTT
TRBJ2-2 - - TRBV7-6 CASVNRPGELFF TGTGCCAGCGTCAATCGTCCCGGGGAGCTGTTTTTT
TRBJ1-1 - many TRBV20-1 CSATPGFMNTEAFF TGCAGTGCTACCCCGGGGTTTATGAACACTGAAGCTTTCTTT
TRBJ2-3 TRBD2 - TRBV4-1 CANSLLAGESTDTQYF TGCGCCAACAGTCTACTAGCGGGAGAATCCACAGATACGCAGTATTTT
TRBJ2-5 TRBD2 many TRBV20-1 CSARDHSSGSQQETQYF TGCAGTGCTAGAGATCACTCTAGCGGGAGCCAACAAGAGACCCAGTACTTC
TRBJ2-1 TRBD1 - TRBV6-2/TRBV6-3 CASSQAGTGGEQFF TGTGCCAGCAGCCAGGCCGGGACAGGGGGTGAGCAGTTCTTC
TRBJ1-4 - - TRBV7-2 CASSQTKVQKLFF TGTGCCAGCAGCCAGACAAAAGTCCAAAAACTGTTTTTT
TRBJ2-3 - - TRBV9 CASSAVTDTQYF TGTGCCAGCAGCGCTGTTACAGATACGCAGTATTTT
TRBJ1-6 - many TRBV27 CASSFLNLNSPLHF TGTGCCAGCAGTTTCCTAAACCTCAATTCACCCCTCCACTTT
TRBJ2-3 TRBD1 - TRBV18 CASSPQQGSTDTQYF TGTGCCAGCTCACCACAACAGGGGAGCACAGATACGCAGTATTTT
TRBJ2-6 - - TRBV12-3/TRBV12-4 CASSPGVSGANVLTF TGTGCCAGCAGTCCAGGCGTGTCTGGGGCCAACGTCCTGACTTTC
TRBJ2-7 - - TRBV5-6 CASSLAFGGRHYEQYF TGTGCCAGCAGCTTGGCCTTTGGCGGGCGCCACTACGAGCAGTACTTC
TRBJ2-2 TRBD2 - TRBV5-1 CASSVTSGSDGELFF TGCGCCAGCAGCGTGACTAGCGGGAGCGACGGGGAGCTGTTTTTT
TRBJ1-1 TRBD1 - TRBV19 CASSFLTGGTEAFF TGTGCCAGTAGCTTTCTTACAGGGGGGACTGAAGCTTTCTTT
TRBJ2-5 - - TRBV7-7 CASSSTTGQETQYF TGTGCCAGCAGCTCAACGACAGGTCAAGAGACCCAGTACTTC
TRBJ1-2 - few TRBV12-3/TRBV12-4 CASGANYGYTF TGTGCCAGCGGAGCGAACTATGGCTACACCTTC
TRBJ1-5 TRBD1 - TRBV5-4 CASSVGGTGSQPQHF TGTGCCAGCAGCGTGGGGGGGACAGGGTCTCAGCCCCAGCATTTT
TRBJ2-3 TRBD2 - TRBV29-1 CSVDPGLAGALDTQYF TGCAGCGTTGACCCGGGACTAGCGGGAGCCTTAGATACGCAGTATTTT
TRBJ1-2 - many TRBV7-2 CASSSFLRESNYGYTF TGTGCCAGCAGCTCCTTCCTCAGGGAATCTAACTATGGCTACACCTTC
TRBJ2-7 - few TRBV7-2 CASSLPLTQFRGRESEQYF TGTGCCAGCAGCTTACCCCTCACCCAATTTCGGGGGAGAGAAAGCGAGCAGTACTTC
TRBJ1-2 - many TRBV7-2 CASSLVGWDSVSYGYTF TGTGCCAGCAGCTTAGTCGGTTGGGACTCTGTCTCCTATGGCTACACCTTC
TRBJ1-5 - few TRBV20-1 CSARAWDISNQPQHF TGCAGTGCTAGGGCGTGGGACATTAGCAATCAGCCCCAGCATTTT
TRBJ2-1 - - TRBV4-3 CASSPAGSTEQFF TGCGCCAGCAGCCCAGCAGGGAGTACTGAGCAGTTCTTC
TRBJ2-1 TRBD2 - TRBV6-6 CASSWPAGYNEQFF TGTGCCAGCAGTTGGCCAGCGGGGTACAATGAGCAGTTCTTC
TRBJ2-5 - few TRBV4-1 CASSQGAGETQYF TGCGCCAGCAGCCAAGGGGCCGGAGAGACCCAGTACTTC
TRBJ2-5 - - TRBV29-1 CSVEDQERTALQETQYF TGCAGCGTTGAAGATCAGGAGAGGACGGCGCTCCAAGAGACCCAGTACTTC
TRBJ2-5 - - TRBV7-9 CASSPPRKNSQETQYF TGTGCCAGCAGCCCGCCCAGAAAGAATTCTCAAGAGACCCAGTACTTC
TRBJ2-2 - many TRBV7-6 CASSLAHHTGELFF TGTGCCAGCAGCTTAGCCCATCACACCGGGGAGCTGTTTTTT
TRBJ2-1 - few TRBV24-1 CATGEGRTYNEQFF TGTGCCACAGGAGAGGGCCGTACCTACAATGAGCAGTTCTTC
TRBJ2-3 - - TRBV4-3 CASSQDQVVWDTQYF TGCGCCAGCAGCCAAGATCAAGTGGTGTGGGATACGCAGTATTTT
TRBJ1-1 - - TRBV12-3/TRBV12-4 CASSPHSGSTLNTEAFF TGTGCCAGCAGCCCCCATTCGGGGTCCACTCTGAACACTGAAGCTTTCTTT
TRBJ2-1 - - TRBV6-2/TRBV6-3 CASNHRERRVHNEQFF TGTGCCAGCAATCACCGGGAGCGACGGGTCCACAATGAGCAGTTCTTC